A selection of T cell receptor beta chains follows, all from one sample in a study of cytomegalovirus exposure and HLA in healthy donors. The data were produced by immunoSEQ multiplex PCR, yet TCRdb's version contains in-frame clones alone and is incomplete. The repertoire holds approximately 110,000 clones, with roughly 73% as singletons. The sample taken for sequencing was PBMCs. Source of these receptors: a man aged 55 to 70 in good health and CMV-seropositive. The conserved cysteine and the conserved F or W are not part of the CDR3 here.

J: TRBJ2-5; V: TRBV29-1; CDR3: SVAGTMGETQY
J: TRBJ1-1; V: TRBV5-4; CDR3: ASFTTAGGTEAF
J: TRBJ1-3; V: TRBV5-1; CDR3: ASSRGGLYSGNTIY
J: TRBJ2-3; V: TRBV5-1; CDR3: ASTAVGGDTQY
J: TRBJ1-2; V: TRBV27; CDR3: ASSSFTTGVYGYT
J: TRBJ2-7; V: TRBV30; CDR3: AWSALTGGSYEQY
J: TRBJ1-1; V: TRBV7-9; CDR3: SSSPGGEAF
J: TRBJ2-3; V: TRBV9; CDR3: ASSVRQGGTDTQY
J: TRBJ1-4; V: TRBV7-2; CDR3: ASSSGKRQANEKLF
J: TRBJ1-2; V: TRBV14; CDR3: ASSQYPLRTLNYGYT
J: TRBJ2-5; V: TRBV2; CDR3: ASSQGTAETQY
J: TRBJ2-7; V: TRBV5-1; CDR3: ASSLTGTGGYEQY
J: TRBJ2-7; V: TRBV20-1; CDR3: SASLYEQY
J: TRBJ1-1; V: TRBV27; CDR3: ASSSLMNTEAF